Shown below are 26 T cell receptor beta chains from a single sample sequenced in a study of OX40 agonist ivuxolimab in advanced cancers. The data were produced by immunoSEQ multiplex PCR, yet TCRdb's version contains in-frame clones alone and is incomplete. The table lists about 83,000 clones, 70% to 85% of them singletons. The sample in question was CD4+ or CD8+ T cells sorted from blood, obtained in a trial of the OX40 agonist ivuxolimab. The receptors were gathered from an adult with an advanced solid tumor such as melanoma, head and neck, liver or kidney cancer.

This clone showed up just once. The chain joins TRBV6-1 to TRBJ1-2; D ambiguous. V lost 3 bases and J lost 2, with 13 bases in between. This CDR3 is 15 amino acids long. The germline CDR1 and CDR2 sequences are MNHNS and SASEGT. The CDR3 sequence is CASSEDIGLNYGYTF. The CDR3 DNA is TGTGCCAGCAGTGAGGATATAGGGCTCAACTATGGCTACACCTTC.

The chain carries TRBV7-6 and TRBJ2-2; 7 bases are a match to TRBD1. V lost 0 bases to trimming and J lost 6 bases; unmatched junction nucleotides: 4. The CDR3 loop spans 15 amino acids. Germline V gene data show CDR1 as SGHVS and CDR2 as FNYEAQ. The CDR3 protein is CASSLATGFSGELFF. DNA of the CDR3: TGTGCCAGCAGCTTAGCGACAGGGTTCTCCGGGGAGCTGTTTTTT.

Only a few counts were recorded for this clone. This chain connects TRBV5-1 to TRBJ1-2, with D possibly being TRBD1 (6 bases). Trimming removed 4 bases from V and 2 bases from J, with 12 bases in between. Per germline, CDR1 SGHRS and CDR2 YFSETQ. The CDR3 is made up of 14 amino acids. CDR3 amino acids: CASSLGAGNYGYTF. CDR3 DNA: TGCGCCAGCAGCCTGGGGGCGGGGAACTATGGCTACACCTTC.

V gene TRBV7-2 combines with J gene TRBJ2-1, with no clear D. Trimming stripped 2 bases from V and 0 bases from J, with 8 bases between. The length of the CDR3 is 15 residues. From germline, CDR1 is SGHTA and CDR2 FQGNSA. CDR3: CASSLSGDSYNEQFF. The CDR3 coding sequence is TGTGCCAGCAGCTTATCGGGTGACTCCTACAATGAGCAGTTCTTC.

The chain uses TRBV5-8 and TRBJ2-3; the D is unclear. V was shortened by 3 bases and J by 5 bases, with 22 bases between the two germline ends. The CDR3 sequence is 17 residues long. Germline CDR1 and CDR2: SGHTS and YDEGEE. The CDR3 is CASSSSSTVLWGDTQYF. CDR3 nucleotides: TGTGCCAGCAGCTCAAGCTCTACTGTTTTATGGGGAGATACGCAGTATTTT.

The DNA of the CDR3 is TGTGCCAGCCGTAGCGGGGGGGCGGATGAGCAGTTCTTC. This encodes CASRSGGADEQFF. V usage is TRBV28 and J usage is TRBJ2-1; the match to TRBD2 covers 11 bases. Germline values: CDR1 MDHEN, CDR2 SYDVKM. CDR3 length: 13 residues. V dropped 8 bases and J dropped 8; count of bases not matched to a gene: 5.

A single count supports this clone. Other nucleotide sequences from this sample produce the same CDR3. This chain joins TRBV9 and TRBJ1-4; D uncertain. Germline CDR1 reads SGDLS; CDR2 reads YYNGEE. The CDR3 sequence is 15 residues long. Deletions cut 0 bases from V and 0 bases from J, with 6 bases between. CDR3 sequence (DNA): TGTGCCAGCAGCGTAGGGGGAGCAACTAATGAAAAACTGTTTTTT. It is translated as CASSVGGATNEKLFF.

The genes are TRBV11-2 and TRBJ1-6, with unresolved D. CDR1 is SGHAT, CDR2 FQNNGV, per germline. V lost 1 base to trimming and J lost 0 bases, with 10 bases between them. The CDR3 spans 17 residues. CDR3 in amino acids: CASSLGVPGSYNSPLHF. The CDR3 DNA follows: TGTGCCAGCAGCTTAGGGGTGCCTGGCTCCTATAATTCACCCCTCCACTTT.

This clone was seen a single time. The gene calls are TRBV10-1 and TRBJ1-1; D is perhaps TRBD1 (6 bases). This CDR3 spans 14 amino acids. CDR1 WNHNN and CDR2 SYGVQD come from the germline V gene (reference sequence). V dropped 4 bases and J dropped 0 bases, with 9 bases sitting between them. The CDR3 nucleotides read TGCGCCAGCAGTGCGCCAGGGGTGAACACTGAAGCTTTCTTT. Translated: CASSAPGVNTEAFF.

CDR3 loop: CASSHTGLETGYTF. CDR3 sequence (DNA): TGTGCCAGCAGCCACACAGGGCTGGAGACTGGCTACACCTTC. This chain links TRBV7-9 with TRBJ1-2; perhaps TRBD1 as D (6 bases). With 5 bases removed from V and 7 bases from J, the gap between germline ends came to 17 bases. The CDR3 runs to 14 residues. Germline loops: CDR1 SEHNR, CDR2 FQNEAQ (reference sequence).

The chain employs TRBV10-3 and TRBJ2-3, with D unclear. Trimming cost V 3 bases and J 2 bases, with 9 bases left between them. CDR1 and CDR2 (germline): ENHRY, SYGVKD. There are 14 residues in the CDR3. The CDR3 bases are TGTGCCATCAGTGACGTTATCAACACAGATACGCAGTATTTT. Its protein product is CAISDVINTDTQYF.

In DNA, the CDR3 is TGTGCCAGCAGTTCTTCCTGGACAGGGGGCTCCTACGAGCAGTACTTC. It codes for CASSSSWTGGSYEQYF. V gene TRBV6-5 combines with J gene TRBJ2-7; TRBD1 matches at 10 bases. After removal of 4 bases from V and 0 bases from J, the junction contained 6 bases not matched to a gene. This CDR3 contains 16 residues. CDR1 is MNHEY, CDR2 SVGAGI, per germline.

This clone was seen only a few times. This sequence joins TRBV7-2 and TRBJ2-5; D remains ambiguous. This CDR3 comprises 11 residues. With 1 base removed from V and 7 bases from J, the gap between germline ends came to 4 bases. Germline CDR1 reads SGHTA; CDR2 reads FQGNSA. The CDR3 coding sequence is TGTGCCAGCAGCTTAGGTGGGACCCAGTACTTC. This encodes CASSLGGTQYF. Full variable domain (remainder filled in from reference TRBV7-2 and TRBJ2-5): GAGVSQSPSNKVTEKGKDVELRCDPISGHTALYWYRQSLGQGLEFLIYFQGNSAPDKSGLPSDRFSAERTGGSVSTLTIQRTQQEDSAVYLCASSLGGTQYFGPGTRLLVL.

V usage is TRBV5-1 and J usage is TRBJ2-7; the match to TRBD1 covers 7 bases. Germline V gene sequence: CDR1 SGHRS, CDR2 YFSETQ. J was trimmed by 5 bases and V by 4 bases; bases with no gene match: 12. The length of the CDR3 is 15 residues. CDR3 region: CASSTLTGSKNEQYF. The CDR3 coding sequence is TGCGCCAGCAGCACCCTGACAGGGTCAAAAAACGAGCAGTACTTC.

The V call is TRBV30, the J call TRBJ1-5; no firm D call. The CDR3 runs 16 residues. The germline V gene has CDR1 GTSNPN and CDR2 SVGIG (reference sequence). The germline V and J ends were trimmed by 2 bases and 6 bases, with 20 bases remaining between them. In DNA form, the CDR3 reads TGTGCCTGGAGTCACGCCCTTAGAGGGCCAGCTCAGCCCCAGCATTTT. Translation: CAWSHALRGPAQPQHF. The full variable domain, its missing parts supplied by reference TRBV30 and TRBJ1-5, is SQTIHQWPATLVQPVGSPLSLECTVEGTSNPNLYWYRQAAGRGLQLLFYSVGIGQISSEVPQNLSASRPQDRQFILSSKKLLLSDSGFYLCAWSHALRGPAQPQHFGDGTRLSIL.

The CDR3 reads CASSVERGGYTF. The CDR3 region has the DNA TGTGCCAGCAGCGTAGAAAGGGGTGGCTACACCTTC. V and J are TRBV9 and TRBJ1-2, with D possibly TRBD1 on 5 matching bases. V gave up 0 bases and J gave up 7 bases, with 7 bases separating them. The CDR3 consists of 12 residues. The germline V gene has CDR1 SGDLS and CDR2 YYNGEE.

V usage is TRBV7-3 and J usage is TRBJ2-1; 8 nucleotides align to TRBD2. V was pared by 5 bases and J by 3 bases, with 6 bases of the junction left unmatched. The CDR3 runs 15 residues. Looked up from germline, CDR1 is SGHTA and CDR2 is FQGTGA. DNA of the CDR3: TGTGCCAGCAGCCCCATGAGCGGGAGCTACAATGAGCAGTTCTTC. As protein: CASSPMSGSYNEQFF.

This chain joins TRBV5-4 and TRBJ2-7; D remains unclear. Per germline, CDR1 SGHNT and CDR2 YYREEE (reference sequence). The CDR3 extends over 15 amino acids. Trimming took off 4 bases at V and 2 bases at J, with 16 bases between the two ends. The CDR3: CASSDFTTQAYEQYF. The CDR3 coding sequence is TGTGCCAGCAGCGATTTTACGACACAAGCCTACGAGCAGTACTTC. The variable domain in full, completed from reference TRBV5-4 and TRBJ2-7, reads ETGVTQSPTHLIKTRGQQVTLRCSSQSGHNTVSWYQQALGQGPQFIFQYYREEENGRGNFPPRFSGLQFPNYSSELNVNALELDDSALYLCASSDFTTQAYEQYFGPGTRLTVT.

This clone was picked up a small number of times. This chain connects TRBV6-1 to TRBJ1-1, with a tentative D call TRBD1 (6 bases). Germline V gene sequence: CDR1 MNHNS, CDR2 SASEGT. There are 13 residues in the CDR3. V lost 6 bases, J lost 3 bases, and 11 bases lay in between. The CDR3 loop is CASSPDRYTEAFF. CDR3 sequence (DNA): TGTGCCAGCAGCCCTGACAGGTACACTGAAGCTTTCTTT.

V gene TRBV30 combines with J gene TRBJ1-4, with 7 nucleotides matching TRBD1. Germline loops: CDR1 GTSNPN, CDR2 SVGIG (reference sequence). J lost 8 bases, V lost 0 bases, and 9 bases had no gene match. This CDR3 is built from 15 residues. The CDR3 region is CAWSVGSGGREKLFF. DNA for the CDR3: TGTGCCTGGAGTGTCGGATCAGGGGGGAGAGAAAAACTGTTTTTT.

The chain combines TRBV6-1 with TRBJ2-5; either TRBD1 or TRBD2 may fit D (5 bases each). From germline, CDR1 is MNHNS and CDR2 SASEGT. The CDR3 is made up of 14 amino acids. The ends were cut back, 8 bases at V and 5 bases at J, with 18 bases in the middle. For the CDR3, the DNA is TGTGCCAGCGGTCCCGTGGGGGTAGCGGAGACCCAGTACTTC. Protein product: CASGPVGVAETQYF.

The rearrangement uses TRBV5-6 and TRBJ1-3; TRBD1 matches 7 bases. CDR3 length: 15 residues. Germline V gene sequence: CDR1 SGHDT, CDR2 YYEEEE. The junction had 4 bases not matched to a gene; V was cut back by 4 bases and J by 0 bases. CDR3 loop: CASSRDSGSGNTIYF. CDR3 DNA sequence: TGTGCCAGCAGCCGGGACAGCGGCTCTGGAAACACCATATATTTT.

This clone was seen a single time. This rearrangement joins TRBV2 to TRBJ1-5; the D is unclear. Deletions cut 3 bases from V and 0 bases from J, with 9 bases between. Per germline, CDR1 SNHLY and CDR2 FYNNEI. CDR3 length: 15 amino acids. In nucleotides, the CDR3 is TGTGCCAGCAGTGAGGTAGGATATAGCAATCAGCCCCAGCATTTT. Translating it yields CASSEVGYSNQPQHF.

V is TRBV18 and J is TRBJ1-1; D call uncertain. CDR1 and CDR2 (germline): KGHSH, LQKENI. With 5 bases removed from V and 1 base from J, the gap between germline ends came to 14 bases. This CDR3 is built from 15 residues. The CDR3, as DNA: TGTGCCAGCTCATACCGTCGTACGGAGAACACTGAAGCTTTCTTT. Translation gives CASSYRRTENTEAFF.

The gene calls are TRBV6-1 and TRBJ1-5; the D is unclear. Per germline, CDR1 MNHNS and CDR2 SASEGT. CDR3 length: 14 amino acids. Trimming shortened V by 2 bases and J by 4 bases, and 9 bases separated the two germline ends. DNA for the CDR3: TGTGCCAGCAGTGAACGGGGAACAAATCAGCCCCAGCATTTT. It is translated as CASSERGTNQPQHF.

The gene calls are TRBV5-1 and TRBJ1-1, with no clear D. The germline V and J ends were trimmed by 0 bases and 6 bases, with 9 bases remaining between them. Germline V gene data show CDR1 as SGHRS and CDR2 as YFSETQ. There are 13 residues in the CDR3. CDR3 region: CASSLASRSEAFF. The CDR3 DNA sequence: TGCGCCAGCAGCTTGGCTTCCCGTTCTGAAGCTTTCTTT.